Listed below are T cell receptor beta chains from one sample, sequenced in a study of shared clonotypes between healthy human individuals. The method was immunoSEQ multiplex PCR; TCRdb's version includes in-frame clones alone and lacks a portion of them. There are roughly 2.5 million clones in the sample; just over 90% occur only once, and about 0.13% lies in the top ten. The material sequenced was naive CD4+ T cells sorted from blood. All receptors derive from a man aged 18 to 30 in good health. CDR3s include the opening cysteine and the closing phenylalanine or tryptophan. Each record gives: J gene, V gene, CDR3 protein.

TRBJ2-5 TRBV5-1 CASSRDLQETQYF
TRBJ1-2 TRBV30 CAWSTEDRGRGYTF
TRBJ2-7 TRBV6-1 CASSRDTHYEQYF
TRBJ1-4 TRBV5-1 CASSLEGTRGNEKLFF
TRBJ1-4 TRBV29-1 CSVEVGGAGLNEKLFF
TRBJ1-5 TRBV19 CASKKGQVNQPQHF
TRBJ2-7 TRBV7-2 CASSGGGSYEQYF
TRBJ2-7 TRBV20-1 CSARLAYEQYF
TRBJ2-5 TRBV18 CASSRNWGGEETQYF
TRBJ2-5 TRBV28 CASSLPGRETQYF
TRBJ2-1 TRBV5-1 CASSSLAGTNEQFF